Detailed here is one T cell receptor beta chain. Its antigen remains undetermined. No qualities accompany the bases; no much larger clone lies one base away. These data belong to a study of blood T cell repertoires in COVID-19 (TCRdb year 2020). For the wider study: Collaborator samples came from the United States, Italy and Spain and covered acute and convalescent phases of COVID-19. The prospective study material was composed of cDNA or gDNA derived from T cells, B-cell-depleted T cells, or PBMCs. Where HLA class I and class II types were available, the types were taken from metadata supplied by the sample provider, not from assay-based typing. The sample metadata nearly always contained a de-identified subject ID, COVID-19 status, age in years and sex. Samples were obtained from the ongoing ImmuneRACE study (first 160 participants) and from roughly 1,300 subjects provided by 6 global collaborators. The repertoires were made available in a free public database intended to serve as a resource for research on the immune response to SARS-CoV-2. Subjects who had been exposed to COVID-19, were actively infected with it, or had recovered from it provided the deeply sampled blood TCRbeta repertoires that made up the dataset.

TCRbeta CDR3 regions were amplified from genomic DNA by means of the immunoSEQ Assay, a bias-controlled multiplex PCR. Processing in the source paper ran as follows. The number of nucleated cells in each sample was estimated from the amplification of reference gene primers within the assay. To quantify the absolute abundance of each unique TCRbeta CDR3 rearrangement, sequence reads were collapsed and filtered. For each sample, productive Simpson clonality was calculated as the square root of Simpson's diversity index across productive rearrangements. TCRdb holds this immuneACCESS table with in-frame rearrangements only. Some clones are missing; in checked studies, unresolved V genes explain under half, and the rest has no known cause. Clone size and the V and J calls come from that table; the DNA yielded D and trimming. The sample profile shows over 200,000 clones; 80% to 90% of them were found once. Around 2.4% of the sample comes from the top ten.

The germline V gene encodes CDR1 SGHTA and CDR2 FQGNSA. V is reduced by 3 bases and J by 5 bases, leaving a spacing of 7 bases between them. The CDR3 contains 13 residues, cysteine and phenylalanine counted. Only CDR3 DNA remains: 39 bases, in frame from the first base. Another Seattle source contributed samples from volunteer blood donors who had recovered from COVID-19. Collaborating institutions collected whole blood in K2EDTA tubes following their own protocols. Collaborator samples were shipped for TCRbeta analysis as frozen whole blood, isolated PBMCs, or DNA extracted from either sample type. What the work shows at the level of the full study, not this receptor alone: Clinical and demographic metadata were provided uncurated, with the amount varying by source and participant.

Recombination connected TRBV7-2 to TRBJ2-2; TRBD2 is a weak D gene call, 5 bases matching. The sequence came from a man between 40 and 49 years old who had recovered from COVID-19. Sequencing was carried out using peripheral blood. The nucleotides read TGTGCCAGCAGCTTCGGGGTTACCGGGGAGCTGTTTTTT. It specifies CASSFGVTGELFF.